One and the same sample provided the 3 T cell receptor beta chains below, sequenced in a study of PD-1 blockade in classical Hodgkin lymphoma. Assay used: immunoSEQ multiplex PCR; TCRdb lists only in-frame clones, some missing. This table has approximately 12,000 clones, 70% to 85% appearing once. With no exception, relapse followed autologous stem cell transplantation in all patients, and brentuximab vedotin exposure varied. The sample here was peripheral blood mononuclear cells (PBMCs), taken at baseline. These receptors were collected from a human donor with classical Hodgkin lymphoma.

The genes are TRBV5-6 and TRBJ2-5; no reliable D call. Per the germline V gene, CDR1 is SGHDT and CDR2 is YYEEEE. The CDR3 runs 12 residues. V was shortened by 4 bases and J by 4 bases, with 8 bases between the two germline ends. The CDR3 loop reads CASSRNVETQYF. The CDR3 nucleotides read TGTGCCAGCAGCCGGAATGTAGAGACCCAGTACTTC.

Concerning this clone: One end of the junction does not line up with germline, which may come from a read error. V and J are TRBV6-4 and TRBJ1-1; D gene unclear. CDR1 and CDR2 (germline): MRHNA, SNTAGT. The CDR3 length is 10 residues. CDR3 nucleotides: TGTGCCAGCATTAACACTGGAGCTTTCTTT. Translation: CASINTGAFF.

This rearrangement joins TRBV5-1 to TRBJ2-3, with 10 bases lining up with TRBD2. This CDR3 has 18 amino acids. CDR1 is SGHRS, CDR2 YFSETQ, per germline. The V and J ends lost 2 bases and 0 bases, in that order; junction bases with no gene match: 9. In DNA form, the CDR3 reads TGCGCCAGCAGCTTTGGGTCTAGCGGGGGCCCTAGCACAGATACGCAGTATTTT. This sequence encodes CASSFGSSGGPSTDTQYF.